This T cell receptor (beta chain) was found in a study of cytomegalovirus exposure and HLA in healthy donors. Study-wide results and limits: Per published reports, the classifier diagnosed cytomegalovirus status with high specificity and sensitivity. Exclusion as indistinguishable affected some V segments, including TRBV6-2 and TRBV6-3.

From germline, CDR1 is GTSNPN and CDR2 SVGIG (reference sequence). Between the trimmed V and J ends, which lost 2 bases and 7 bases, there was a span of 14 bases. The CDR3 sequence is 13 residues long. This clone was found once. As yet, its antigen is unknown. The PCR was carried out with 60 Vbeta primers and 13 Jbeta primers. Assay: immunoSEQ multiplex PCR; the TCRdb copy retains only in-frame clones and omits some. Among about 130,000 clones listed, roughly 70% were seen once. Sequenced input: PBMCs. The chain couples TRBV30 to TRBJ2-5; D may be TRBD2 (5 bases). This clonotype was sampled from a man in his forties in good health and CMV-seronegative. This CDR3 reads CAWSRRVSGTQYF. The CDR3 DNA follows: TGTGCCTGGAGTAGGCGGGTCTCTGGGACCCAGTACTTC.